The rows below give T cell receptor beta chains drawn from one sample of a study of T cells in Graves' hyperthyroidism and ophthalmopathy. TCRdb reanalysed the multiplex PCR reads using MiXCR and keeps one entry per CDR3 protein. Of some 440,000 distinct CDR3 sequences in the sample, approximately 14% were seen once. The sequenced material came from blood. These receptor sequences come from a woman aged 18-29 years with Graves' hyperthyroidism. CDR3s include the opening cysteine and the closing phenylalanine or tryptophan. Each record gives: V gene, J gene, D gene, clone size, CDR3 DNA, CDR3 protein. D genes are given only for firm matches. Clone sizes are given selectively: once, few, many, or a class where the clone is expanded.

TRBV6-2/TRBV6-3,TRBJ1-5,-,-,TGTGCCAGCAGTTACTCAACTGGAGAGCATCCCCAGCATTTT,CASSYSTGEHPQHF
TRBV15,TRBJ2-7,-,few,TGTGCCACCAGCAGGGTGCATATGGGCGAGCAGTACTTC,CATSRVHMGEQYF
TRBV28,TRBJ2-2,TRBD2,-,TGTGCCAGCAGCGTACCGACTAGCGGGAGGGTCGACACCGGGGAGCTGTTTTTT,CASSVPTSGRVDTGELFF
TRBV4-3,TRBJ2-5,TRBD1,many,TGCGCCAGCAGCCAAGCTGCTCGGGGGACAGGACTCCAAGAGACCCAGTACTTC,CASSQAARGTGLQETQYF
TRBV6-1,TRBJ2-1,-,-,TGTGCCAGCAGTGAACCGACAGGTCCGAGTTACAATGAGCAGTTCTTC,CASSEPTGPSYNEQFF
TRBV3-1,TRBJ2-2,TRBD1,many,TGTGCCAGCATACCGACAGGGACGAACACCGGGGAGCTGTTTTTT,CASIPTGTNTGELFF
TRBV7-9,TRBJ2-2,-,-,TGTGCCAGCAGCTTTCGAGGGCGTACCGGGGAGCTGTTTTTT,CASSFRGRTGELFF
TRBV4-2,TRBJ2-3,-,few,TGTGCCAGCAGCCAAGAGGCCGTCGTGTGGGATACGCAGTATTTT,CASSQEAVVWDTQYF
TRBV7-9,TRBJ2-1,-,many,TGTGCCAGCAGCTTAGACTTTCGGGACGCCTTCACGGAGCAGTTCTTC,CASSLDFRDAFTEQFF
TRBV9,TRBJ1-6,-,-,TGTGCCAGCAGCGTAAGTGGGGGCGCTTATTCACCCCTCCACTTT,CASSVSGGAYSPLHF
TRBV12-3/TRBV12-4,TRBJ1-1,TRBD1,few,TGTGCCAGCAGGGATACAGGGGGCGGCGCCACTGAAGCTTTCTTT,CASRDTGGGATEAFF